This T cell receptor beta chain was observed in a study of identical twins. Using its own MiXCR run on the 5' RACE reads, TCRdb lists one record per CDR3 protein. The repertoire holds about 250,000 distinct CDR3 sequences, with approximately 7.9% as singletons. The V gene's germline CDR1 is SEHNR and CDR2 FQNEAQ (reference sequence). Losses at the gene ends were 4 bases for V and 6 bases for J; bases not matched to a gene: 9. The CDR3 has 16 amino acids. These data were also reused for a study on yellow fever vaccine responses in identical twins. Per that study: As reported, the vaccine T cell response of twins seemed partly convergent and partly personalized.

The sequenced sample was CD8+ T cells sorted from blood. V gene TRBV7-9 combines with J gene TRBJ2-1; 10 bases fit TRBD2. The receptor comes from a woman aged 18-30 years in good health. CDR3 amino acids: CASSWLAGGLFNEQFF. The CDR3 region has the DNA TGTGCCAGCAGCTGGTTAGCGGGAGGTCTTTTCAATGAGCAGTTCTTC.